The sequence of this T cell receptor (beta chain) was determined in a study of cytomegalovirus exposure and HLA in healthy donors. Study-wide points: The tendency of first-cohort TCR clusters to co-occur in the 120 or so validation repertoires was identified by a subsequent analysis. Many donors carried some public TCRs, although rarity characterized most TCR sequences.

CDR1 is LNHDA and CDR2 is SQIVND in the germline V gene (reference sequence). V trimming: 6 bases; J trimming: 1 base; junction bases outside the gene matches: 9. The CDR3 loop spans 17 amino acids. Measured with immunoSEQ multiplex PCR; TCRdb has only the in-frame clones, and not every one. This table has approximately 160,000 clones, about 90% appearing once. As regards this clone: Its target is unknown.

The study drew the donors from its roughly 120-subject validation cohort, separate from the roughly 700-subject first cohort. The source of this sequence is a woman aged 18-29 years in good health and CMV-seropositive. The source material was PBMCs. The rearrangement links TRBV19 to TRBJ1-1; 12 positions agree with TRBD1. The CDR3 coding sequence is TGTGCCAGTAGAATCCCGGGACAGGGGGCTGGGAACACTGAAGCTTTCTTT. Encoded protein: CASRIPGQGAGNTEAFF.